This paragraph reports one T cell receptor beta chain. Its antigen is as yet unknown. The sample belongs to a study of siplizumab effects on memory and regulatory T cells. The CDR3 sequence is 17 residues long. Trimming took off 1 base at V and 0 bases at J, with 13 bases between the two ends. Germline values: CDR1 SGHNT, CDR2 YENEEA. Study conclusions and caveats: No naive or memory phenotype could be assigned to roughly 75-95% of proliferating clones. A major contribution to the alloresponse seemed to be made by naive T cells, which seemed more diverse than memory cells. Whether the proliferating Tregs (from siplizumab cultures) were suppressive was not confirmed. Siplizumab gave mappable alloreactive CD4+ clones an average Treg-derived fraction of approximately 69%, against approximately 29% in controls.

The method was immunoSEQ multiplex PCR; TCRdb's version includes in-frame clones alone and lacks a portion of them. The sample has over 85,000 clones, 94% seen once. This receptor was identified in a human donor in good health. V is TRBV11-3 and J is TRBJ2-4; D gene unclear. The source material was non-Treg CD4+ T cells sorted from blood. The CDR3 DNA reads TGTGCCAGCAGCTTAGGATTGGTTGATACAGCCAAAAACATTCAGTACTTC. Its protein product is CASSLGLVDTAKNIQYF.